This T cell receptor beta chain emerged from a study of metastatic and nonmetastatic thyroid tumors. As for the study in general: Repertoires from blood and tumor or nodule tissue of malignant and benign thyroid patients were compared. Study observations and caveats: Malignant thyroid tumors reportedly exceeded benign nodules significantly in TCR beta diversity, with the difference appearing in blood and tumor.

In the authors' workflow: A papillary thyroid cancer distant-metastasis classifier was built from CDR3 differences across clinicopathological groups. With MiXCR, TCRdb reprocessed the PCR reads. The V and J calls and clone size come from TCRdb's table, not from the authors' own analysis. This table has more than 90,000 clones, approximately 12% appearing once. Details on this clone: What it recognizes is unknown.

All patients were untreated before thyroid surgery. V lost 8 bases, J lost 3 bases, and 14 bases stayed unmatched. The CDR3 runs 16 residues. The germline CDR1 and CDR2 sequences are SNHLY and FYNNEI. Source material: blood. The sequence was collected from a female donor with papillary thyroid cancer or a benign thyroid nodule (not recorded which). Some clones in this sample may be carry-over from other donors' samples. The chain employs TRBV2 and TRBJ2-7; 9 bases align to TRBD1. The CDR3 region is CASGVFPGQGIYEQYF. In DNA, the CDR3 is TGTGCCAGCGGTGTTTTCCCGGGACAGGGTATCTACGAGCAGTACTTC.